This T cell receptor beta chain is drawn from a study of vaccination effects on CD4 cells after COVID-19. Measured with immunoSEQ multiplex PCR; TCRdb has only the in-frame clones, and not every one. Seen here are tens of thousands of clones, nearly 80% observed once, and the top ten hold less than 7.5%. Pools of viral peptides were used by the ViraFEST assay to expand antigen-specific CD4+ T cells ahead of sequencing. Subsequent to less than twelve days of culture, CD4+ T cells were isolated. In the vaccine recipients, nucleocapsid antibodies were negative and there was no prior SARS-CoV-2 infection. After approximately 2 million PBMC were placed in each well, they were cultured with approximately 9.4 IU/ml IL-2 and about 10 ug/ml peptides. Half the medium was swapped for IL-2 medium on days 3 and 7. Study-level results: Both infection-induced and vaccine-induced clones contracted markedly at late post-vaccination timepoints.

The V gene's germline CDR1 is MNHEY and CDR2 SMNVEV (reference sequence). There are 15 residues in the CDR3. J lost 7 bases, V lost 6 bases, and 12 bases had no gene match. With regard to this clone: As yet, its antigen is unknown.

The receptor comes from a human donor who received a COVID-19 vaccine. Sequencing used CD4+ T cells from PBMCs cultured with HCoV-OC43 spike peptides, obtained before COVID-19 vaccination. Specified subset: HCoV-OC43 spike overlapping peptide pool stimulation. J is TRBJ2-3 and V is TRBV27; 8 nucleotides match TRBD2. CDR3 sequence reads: CASSSAGAGGNTQYF. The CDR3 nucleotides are TGTGCCAGCAGCTCAGCGGGGGCTGGGGGAAATACGCAGTATTTT.